Listed below are T cell receptor beta chains from one sample, sequenced in a study of blood T cell repertoires in COVID-19. The protocol was immunoSEQ multiplex PCR, while the TCRdb copy is restricted to in-frame clones and leaves out a portion. This sample has tens of thousands of clones, with about 76% found just once. Sequenced material: peripheral blood. The receptors come from a woman older than 75 with active or convalescent COVID-19. CDR3s include the opening cysteine and the closing phenylalanine or tryptophan. Each record gives: CDR3 length, V gene, CDR3 protein.

CDR3 length: 18; V gene: TRBV30; CDR3 protein: CAWRDRTGGFSGANVLTF
CDR3 length: 16; V gene: TRBV5-5; CDR3 protein: CASSLRALAEYNEQFF
CDR3 length: 13; V gene: TRBV2; CDR3 protein: CASNRAFVYEQYF
CDR3 length: 16; V gene: TRBV7-6; CDR3 protein: CASSRSVQGTNEKLFF
CDR3 length: 13; V gene: TRBV30; CDR3 protein: CAWRTGLNSPLHF
CDR3 length: 17; V gene: TRBV15; CDR3 protein: CATSRDKFGHFNTEAFF
CDR3 length: 15; V gene: TRBV5-1; CDR3 protein: CASSFLTGDNSPLHF
CDR3 length: 13; V gene: TRBV19; CDR3 protein: CASSLGGNTEAFF
CDR3 length: 15; V gene: TRBV5-1; CDR3 protein: CASSLDGRGQTEAFF
CDR3 length: 15; V gene: TRBV30; CDR3 protein: CAWSVPLGGQETQYF
CDR3 length: 15; V gene: TRBV7-2; CDR3 protein: CASSLFPGGNYGYTF
CDR3 length: 15; V gene: TRBV7-9; CDR3 protein: CASTVDRGAPQPQHF
CDR3 length: 15; V gene: TRBV3-1/TRBV3-2; CDR3 protein: CASSHRTGDNQPQHF
CDR3 length: 12; V gene: TRBV12-3/TRBV12-4; CDR3 protein: CASSWDSYEQYF
CDR3 length: 15; V gene: TRBV9; CDR3 protein: CASSAQGSSNQPQHF
CDR3 length: 17; V gene: TRBV11-2; CDR3 protein: CASSFSGSKADSYEQYF
CDR3 length: 15; V gene: TRBV27; CDR3 protein: CASSLGTGVNYGYTF
CDR3 length: 14; V gene: TRBV27; CDR3 protein: CASMDRTGNTEAFF
CDR3 length: 15; V gene: TRBV5-1; CDR3 protein: CASSLFRTGGLEQYF
CDR3 length: 15; V gene: TRBV6-2/TRBV6-3; CDR3 protein: CASSPRTGKYNEQFF
CDR3 length: 17; V gene: TRBV7-2; CDR3 protein: CASSLDPPRAQIPKLFF
CDR3 length: 14; V gene: TRBV19; CDR3 protein: CASSTGVLSTEAFF
CDR3 length: 18; V gene: TRBV11-2; CDR3 protein: CASSRQWGHSRGDQPQHF
CDR3 length: 16; V gene: TRBV7-6; CDR3 protein: CASSHADGGARDTQYF
CDR3 length: 14; V gene: TRBV10-1; CDR3 protein: CASSHEGAPREQYF
CDR3 length: 12; V gene: TRBV28; CDR3 protein: CASSPLRRTQYF
CDR3 length: 16; V gene: TRBV13; CDR3 protein: CASSLGDREVNYGYTF
CDR3 length: 14; V gene: TRBV28; CDR3 protein: CASSLVQGNTEAFF
CDR3 length: 14; V gene: TRBV9; CDR3 protein: CASSVGSGADTQYF
CDR3 length: 15; V gene: TRBV21-1; CDR3 protein: CASSKQGRQPYEQYF
CDR3 length: 15; V gene: TRBV27; CDR3 protein: CASSLSPGLSYEQYF
CDR3 length: 16; V gene: TRBV5-1; CDR3 protein: CASSLFGGSNTGELFF
CDR3 length: 15; V gene: TRBV13; CDR3 protein: CASSGGDSYSYEQYF
CDR3 length: 19; V gene: TRBV7-2; CDR3 protein: CASSFSRNADRQAYNEQFF
CDR3 length: 14; V gene: TRBV4-3; CDR3 protein: CASSQGIQGAKLFF
CDR3 length: 14; V gene: TRBV20-1; CDR3 protein: CSASSRVGNQPQHF
CDR3 length: 18; V gene: TRBV9; CDR3 protein: CASSVDGAGGPLYNEQFF
CDR3 length: 14; V gene: TRBV7-9; CDR3 protein: CASYTGGLADTQYF
CDR3 length: 11; V gene: TRBV2; CDR3 protein: CAIGAGYGYTF
CDR3 length: 13; V gene: TRBV3-1/TRBV3-2; CDR3 protein: CASSRISTDTQYF
CDR3 length: 15; V gene: TRBV4-1; CDR3 protein: CASSLLGDGGAEQYF
CDR3 length: 14; V gene: TRBV6-2/TRBV6-3; CDR3 protein: CASSQTRGDSEAFF
CDR3 length: 18; V gene: TRBV6-1; CDR3 protein: CASSGIAGGYLSTDTQYF
CDR3 length: 17; V gene: TRBV4-1; CDR3 protein: CASSQQGGTGATYEQYF